These 28 T cell receptor beta chains came from one sample sequenced in a study of blood T cell repertoires in COVID-19. Profiling relied on immunoSEQ multiplex PCR, and the TCRdb table lists in-frame clones only, not all of them. The data show 30,000 to 40,000 clones, roughly 91% seen once. Sequencing was carried out using peripheral blood. These receptors originate from a man between 70 and 80 years old with active COVID-19.

The chain combines TRBV3-1 (or the pseudogene TRBV3-2) with TRBJ1-6; tentative D call: TRBD1 (5 bases). Trimming cost V 4 bases and J 7 bases, with 11 bases left between them. The germline V gene encodes CDR1 LGHDT and CDR2 YNNKEL (reference sequence). The CDR3 runs to 14 residues. Here the CDR3 reads CASSLDGGNSPLHF. DNA for the CDR3: TGTGCCAGCAGCCTAGACGGGGGGAATTCACCCCTCCACTTT.

The chain couples TRBV7-8 to TRBJ2-3; D not resolved. This CDR3 has 12 residues. Germline V lookup: CDR1 SGHVS, CDR2 FQNEAQ. V gave up 5 bases and J gave up 5 bases, with 8 bases separating them. The chain's CDR3 is CASSPMRDTQYF. CDR3 in DNA: TGTGCCAGCAGCCCTATGAGAGATACGCAGTATTTT.

The chain has TRBV6-5 and TRBJ1-2, with D unclear. This CDR3 has 14 residues. V lost 8 bases and J 1 base, leaving 14 bases between the germline ends. Per the germline V gene, CDR1 is MNHEY and CDR2 is SVGAGI. The CDR3 protein is CASLPPYLNYGYTF. CDR3 DNA: TGTGCCAGCCTCCCACCCTACCTTAACTATGGCTACACCTTC.

This chain connects TRBV28 to TRBJ2-6; D is perhaps TRBD2 (5 bases). The ends were cut back, 8 bases at V and 3 bases at J, with 5 bases in the middle. Per the germline V gene, CDR1 is MDHEN and CDR2 is SYDVKM. The CDR3 runs 12 residues. The CDR3 DNA reads as TGTGCCAGCCGGGGTGGGGCCAACGTCCTGACTTTC. This gives the protein CASRGGANVLTF. Combining the CDR3 with reference TRBV28 and TRBJ2-6 gives the whole variable domain DVKVTQSSRYLVKRTGEKVFLECVQDMDHENMFWYRQDPGLGLRLIYFSYDVKMKEKGDIPEGYSVSREKKERFSLILESASTNQTSMYLCASRGGANVLTFGAGSRLTVL.

The chain links TRBV7-3 to TRBJ2-1; 9 nucleotides line up with TRBD2. Germline trimming cut 5 bases from V and 6 bases from J; bases unmatched to any gene: 11. Germline loops: CDR1 SGHTA, CDR2 FQGTGA. The CDR3 is 16 residues long. CDR3 region: CASSQGPSGTINEQFF. CDR3 coding DNA: TGTGCCAGCAGCCAGGGGCCTAGCGGGACCATCAATGAGCAGTTCTTC. Full variable domain (rest looked up from reference TRBV7-3 and TRBJ2-1): GAGVSQTPSNKVTEKGKYVELRCDPISGHTALYWYRQSLGQGPEFLIYFQGTGAADDSGLPNDRFFAVRPEGSVSTLKIQRTERGDSAVYLCASSQGPSGTINEQFFGPGTRLTVL.

The V call is TRBV7-2, the J call TRBJ2-7; 14 nucleotides align to TRBD2. The CDR3 has 18 amino acids. The V gene's germline CDR1 is SGHTA and CDR2 FQGNSA. Germline trimming cut 4 bases from V and 5 bases from J; bases unmatched to any gene: 13. This CDR3 reads CASSWGTSGRGSTHEQYF. The CDR3 nucleotides are TGTGCCAGCAGCTGGGGGACTAGCGGGAGAGGGTCGACGCACGAGCAGTACTTC.

This clone was seen a single time. The chain joins TRBV5-8 to TRBJ2-7; the match to TRBD2 covers 14 bases. Germline CDR1 reads SGHTS; CDR2 reads YDEGEE. This CDR3 spans 15 amino acids. Trimming removed 7 bases from V and 2 bases from J; junction bases left unmatched: 5. CDR3 DNA: TGTGCCAGCCCGACTAGCGGGAGGGATGCCTACGAGCAGTACTTC. Its translation is CASPTSGRDAYEQYF.

This CDR3 is CASSLSGTGGSPLHF. The CDR3 DNA reads as TGTGCCAGCAGTTTATCTGGGACAGGGGGGTCACCCCTCCACTTT. This rearrangement joins TRBV27 to TRBJ1-6, with TRBD1 matching over 11 bases. The CDR3 contains 15 residues. The germline gives CDR1 MNHEY, CDR2 SMNVEV (reference sequence). V trimming: 0 bases; J trimming: 10 bases; junction bases outside the gene matches: 2.

CDR3 nucleotides: TGTGCCAGCAGCGTAAGCTCTAGCTCCTACGAGCAGTACTTC. As protein: CASSVSSSSYEQYF. The chain is built from TRBV9 and TRBJ2-7; D is uncertain. Trimming removed 1 base at V and 0 bases at J, with 8 bases between. The CDR3 has 14 residues. The germline V gene has CDR1 SGDLS and CDR2 YYNGEE.

V usage is TRBV20-1 and J usage is TRBJ1-1; D is uncertain. Looked up from germline, CDR1 is DFQATT and CDR2 is SNEGSKA (reference sequence). V dropped 3 bases and J dropped 2 bases, with 10 bases sitting between them. The CDR3 consists of 13 residues. CDR3: CSASSSGNTEAFF. CDR3 DNA: TGCAGTGCTAGTTCATCCGGTAACACTGAAGCTTTCTTT.

This clone has only one observation. The J gene is TRBJ2-3, the V gene TRBV7-2, with D possibly matching TRBD2 (6 bases). The ends were cut back, 5 bases at V and 1 base at J, with 10 bases in the middle. CDR1 and CDR2 from the germline V gene are SGHTA and FQGNSA. This CDR3 comprises 14 residues. In DNA form, the CDR3 reads TGTGCCAGCAGCCCTTGGGGGGGCACAGATACGCAGTATTTT. Protein product: CASSPWGGTDTQYF.

Here the CDR3 DNA reads TGTGCCAGCAGCCTAGATGGGGGGACCTCCTACGAGCAGTACTTC. It is translated as CASSLDGGTSYEQYF. This chain links TRBV3-1 (or the pseudogene TRBV3-2) with TRBJ2-7; D might be TRBD2 (6 bases). V was pared by 4 bases and J by 0 bases, with 13 bases between. CDR3 length: 15 amino acids. Germline lookup yields CDR1 LGHDT and CDR2 YNNKEL (reference sequence).

The J gene is TRBJ2-1, the V gene TRBV10-1, with a possible D match to TRBD2 (7 bases). The V end lost 10 bases, the J end lost 5 bases, and 12 bases lay between the germline ends. The CDR3 has 12 amino acids. Per the germline V gene, CDR1 is WNHNN and CDR2 is SYGVQD (reference sequence). Here the CDR3 reads CATKGGDNEQFF. The CDR3 DNA sequence: TGCGCCACCAAGGGGGGGGACAATGAGCAGTTCTTC.

This chain joins TRBV7-3 and TRBJ2-2; TRBD1 agrees at 8 bases. Germline V CDR1 and CDR2: SGHTA, FQGTGA. V lost 3 bases, J lost 7 bases, and 4 bases stayed unmatched. There are 14 residues in the CDR3. The CDR3 spells CASSLTGVDGELFF. CDR3 bases: TGTGCCAGCAGCTTGACAGGGGTTGACGGGGAGCTGTTTTTT.

The chain recombines TRBV18 with TRBJ2-1, with D perhaps TRBD2 (5 bases). V was cut by 3 bases and J by 9 bases, with 24 bases left in between. Germline V CDR1 and CDR2: KGHSH, LQKENI. This CDR3 is 17 amino acids long. The CDR3 loop is CASSPEAFSSTPGEQFF. CDR3 DNA sequence: TGTGCCAGCTCACCGGAGGCGTTTAGTAGTACCCCGGGTGAGCAGTTCTTC.

By sample share, this clone is medium-sized. This chain joins TRBV4-1 and TRBJ2-5, with TRBD2 as a possible D gene (6 bases). Germline V CDR1 and CDR2: MGHRA, YSYEKL. The CDR3 length is 16 residues. V lost 3 bases, J lost 4 bases, and 18 bases lay in between. CDR3 sequence: CASSHLGQGGAETQYF. CDR3 nucleotide sequence: TGCGCCAGCAGCCACCTGGGGCAGGGAGGTGCAGAGACCCAGTACTTC.

The gene calls are TRBV19 and TRBJ2-7; 10 bases line up with TRBD1. This CDR3 has 15 amino acids. The V gene's germline CDR1 is LNHDA and CDR2 SQIVND (reference sequence). V lost 5 bases, J lost 4 bases, and 8 bases stayed unmatched. In nucleotides, the CDR3 is TGTGCCAGTAGTGTAACGGGACAGGGGTCTTACGAGCAGTACTTC. It yields the protein CASSVTGQGSYEQYF.

This rearrangement joins TRBV12-5 to TRBJ2-1; 9 bases align to TRBD2. The J segment lost 5 bases and the V segment lost 1 base, leaving 3 bases of the junction unmatched. Germline assignment: CDR1 LGHNT and CDR2 FRNRAP. The CDR3 contains 15 residues. This CDR3 is CASGLGLAVNNEQFF. CDR3 nucleotides: TGTGCTAGTGGTTTGGGACTAGCGGTAAACAATGAGCAGTTCTTC.

The rearrangement uses TRBV24-1 and TRBJ1-6, with D tentatively TRBD1 (5 bases). The germline CDR1 and CDR2 sequences are KGHDR and SFDVKD. Trimming removed 9 bases at V and 7 bases at J, with 12 bases between. The CDR3 is 13 residues long. The DNA of the CDR3 is TGTGCCACCCAGGGTTTGGGGAATTCACCCCTCCACTTT. Translating it yields CATQGLGNSPLHF.

V gene TRBV6-5 combines with J gene TRBJ2-5; tentative D call: TRBD2 (5 bases). Germline loops: CDR1 MNHEY, CDR2 SVGAGI. CDR3 length: 15 amino acids. V shed 4 bases and J shed 3 bases, with 15 bases lying between them. CDR3 nucleotide sequence: TGTGCCAGCAGTTCCGTGGACTCGAAGGAAGAGACCCAGTACTTC. Its translation: CASSSVDSKEETQYF.

This chain joins TRBV2 and TRBJ2-3; 7 bases agree with TRBD1. The CDR3 extends over 15 amino acids. Germline lookup yields CDR1 SNHLY and CDR2 FYNNEI. The V segment lost 10 bases and the J segment 4 bases; nucleotides outside the gene matches: 14. The CDR3 region is CATIFRQGTADTQYF. The CDR3 DNA sequence: TGTGCCACCATCTTCAGACAGGGTACGGCAGATACGCAGTATTTT.

This clone came up once. The rearrangement joins TRBV3-1 (or the pseudogene TRBV3-2) to TRBJ1-2, with 9 bases aligning to TRBD1. The V segment lost 0 bases and the J segment 2 bases; nucleotides outside the gene matches: 1. Germline CDR1 and CDR2: LGHDT and YNNKEL (reference sequence). The CDR3 totals 15 residues. The CDR3 DNA reads TGTGCCAGCAGCCAAGATGGGACAGGGAACTATGGCTACACCTTC. Protein product: CASSQDGTGNYGYTF.

This clone is a singleton in its sample. The chain couples TRBV28 to TRBJ1-1, with TRBD1 matching 7 bases. After removal of 6 bases from V and 1 base from J, the junction contained 11 bases not matched to a gene. The germline gives CDR1 MDHEN, CDR2 SYDVKM. This CDR3 has 16 residues. The CDR3 bases are TGTGCCAGCAGACCTCCGACAGGGCTTTCGAACACTGAAGCTTTCTTT. Protein product: CASRPPTGLSNTEAFF.

The chain recombines TRBV5-6 with TRBJ2-1; 7 bases align to TRBD2. This CDR3 spans 13 amino acids. V shed 4 bases, J shed 9 bases, and the junction held 7 bases outside the gene matches. Germline V CDR1 and CDR2: SGHDT, YYEEEE. For the CDR3, the DNA is TGTGCCAGCAGCCTCGATGGGGGGGTTGAGCAGTTCTTC. Translation gives CASSLDGGVEQFF.

The rearrangement links TRBV20-1 to TRBJ2-3; possibly TRBD1 for D (5 bases). Germline V gene sequence: CDR1 DFQATT, CDR2 SNEGSKA (reference sequence). Trimming removed 4 bases at V and 6 bases at J, with 14 bases between. The length of the CDR3 is 13 residues. CDR3 sequence (DNA): TGCAGTGCTACTGACAGTCCCCTCGATACGCAGTATTTT. Protein product: CSATDSPLDTQYF.

In this sample, this clone turned up once. The chain combines TRBV5-4 with TRBJ2-6; 9 nucleotides line up with TRBD1. V was clipped by 1 base and J by 1 base; unmatched bases: 6. This CDR3 is 18 amino acids long. Germline CDR1 is SGHNT and CDR2 is YYREEE (reference sequence). CDR3 amino acids: CASSLKGQGASGANVLTF. CDR3 nucleotide sequence: TGTGCCAGCAGCTTGAAGGGACAGGGTGCTTCTGGGGCCAACGTCCTGACTTTC.

V is TRBV14 and J is TRBJ2-1; D is uncertain. V was clipped by 4 bases and J by 12 bases, with 16 bases between them. The CDR3 contains 13 residues. CDR1 is SGHDN and CDR2 is FVKESK in the germline V gene. CDR3 in DNA: TGTGCCAGCAGCCTGTCCTTCAACTCGCGGCAGTTCTTC. Amino acids: CASSLSFNSRQFF.

The rearrangement uses TRBV5-1 and TRBJ1-6; D is undetermined. This CDR3 contains 14 residues. Germline CDR1 SGHRS, CDR2 YFSETQ. Trimming cost V 0 bases and J 4 bases, with 5 bases left between them. The CDR3 sequence: CASSLEQYNSPLHF. The CDR3 DNA reads TGCGCCAGCAGCTTGGAACAGTATAATTCACCCCTCCACTTT.